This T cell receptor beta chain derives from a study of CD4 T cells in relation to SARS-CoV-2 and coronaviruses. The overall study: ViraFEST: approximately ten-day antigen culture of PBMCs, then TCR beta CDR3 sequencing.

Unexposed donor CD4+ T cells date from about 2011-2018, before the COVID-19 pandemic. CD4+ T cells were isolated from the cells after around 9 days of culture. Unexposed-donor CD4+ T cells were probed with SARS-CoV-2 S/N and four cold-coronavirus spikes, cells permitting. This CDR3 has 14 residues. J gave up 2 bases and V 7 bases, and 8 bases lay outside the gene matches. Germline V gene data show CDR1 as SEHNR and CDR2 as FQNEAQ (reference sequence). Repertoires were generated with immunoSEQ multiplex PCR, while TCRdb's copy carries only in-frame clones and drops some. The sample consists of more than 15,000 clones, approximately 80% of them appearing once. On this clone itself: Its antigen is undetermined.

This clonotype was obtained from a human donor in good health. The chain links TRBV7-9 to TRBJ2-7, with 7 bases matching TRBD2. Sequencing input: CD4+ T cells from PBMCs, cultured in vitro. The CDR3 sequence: CASNTLLAPYEQYF. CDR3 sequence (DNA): TGTGCCAGCAACACACTACTAGCGCCCTACGAGCAGTACTTC.